This T cell receptor beta chain was documented in a study of cytomegalovirus exposure and HLA in healthy donors. Study-wide findings and caveats: High specificity and sensitivity for cytomegalovirus status were reported for the classifier. The study recorded over 150 TCR beta chains that were cytomegalovirus-associated.

Separation from the roughly 670-subject first cohort characterized the roughly 130-subject validation cohort, to which the donors belonged. Assay: immunoSEQ multiplex PCR; the TCRdb copy retains only in-frame clones and omits some. The table lists about 200,000 clones, roughly 86% of them singletons, with more than 1.2% in the top ten. Points on this clone: Its cognate antigen is unknown.

The J segment lost 5 bases and the V segment lost 6 bases, leaving 12 bases of the junction unmatched. This CDR3 is 16 amino acids long. Germline V gene sequence: CDR1 MDHEN, CDR2 SYDVKM. The gene calls are TRBV28 and TRBJ2-5, with 10 bases identical to TRBD1. This clonotype was obtained from a young woman in good health and CMV-seronegative. The specimen sequenced was PBMCs. CDR3 loop: CASRFPGQGSGETQYF. The CDR3 region has the DNA TGTGCCAGCAGATTCCCGGGACAGGGGAGTGGGGAGACCCAGTACTTC.